This T cell receptor beta chain is drawn from a study of cytomegalovirus exposure and HLA in healthy donors. Study-level findings and limits: Investigators reported fewer than 200 TCR beta chains as tied to cytomegalovirus.

It was with 60 Vbeta and 13 Jbeta primers that the PCR ran. Here immunoSEQ multiplex PCR was the method, and the copy in TCRdb shows in-frame clones only, minus some. Among some 160,000 clones listed, around 77% were seen once. In the case of this clone: Its target is not known.

This CDR3 region has 12 residues. Germline lookup yields CDR1 MNHEY and CDR2 SMNVEV (reference sequence). The rearrangement links TRBV27 to TRBJ2-7; D is perhaps TRBD2 (6 bases). The sample comprised PBMCs. The receptor was derived from a woman aged 25 to 39 in good health and CMV-seronegative. The CDR3 DNA follows: TGTGTCTCGGGGGAGAGAGGCTACGAGCAGTACTTC. Residues: CVSGERGYEQYF.